This is a list of T cell receptor beta chains from one sample in a study of cytomegalovirus exposure and HLA in healthy donors. Measured with immunoSEQ multiplex PCR; TCRdb has only the in-frame clones, and not every one. This table holds about 120,000 clones, roughly 87% found once. Sequenced input: PBMCs. The receptors originated from a woman aged 18-29 years in good health and CMV-seronegative. CDR3s include the opening cysteine and the closing phenylalanine or tryptophan. The D gene is left open where the match is weak. Only part of the rows carry a size: once, few, many, or a class if the clone is expanded.

TRBD1 | TRBV27 | . | CASSPEPWTGAEAFF
TRBD1 | TRBV27 | once | CASSWTGGSGELFF
TRBD1 | TRBV7-9 | . | CASSFGGQVSGNTIYF
. | TRBV20-1 | . | CSARDRNEQFF
. | TRBV6-1 | . | CASTDLGGTYNEQFF
. | TRBV7-6 | . | CASSSLTGNTEAFF
TRBD1 | TRBV19 | . | CASSLKGTGYGAFF
TRBD2 | TRBV11-2 | few | CASSLGTSGQKPYEQYF
. | TRBV5-6 | . | CASSLSQLAKNIQYF
TRBD2 | TRBV2 | few | CASSELAGDSGEQFF
TRBD1 | TRBV5-1 | once | CASRLTTGASTEAFF
. | TRBV19 | once | CASSPMSNNQPQHF
. | TRBV19 | . | CASSNRTGAAGYTF
. | TRBV4-3 | . | CASSPRPRRGFTEAFF
. | TRBV2 | . | CASSLGDTSTDTQYF
TRBD1 | TRBV11-2 | . | CASSLIQGNYGYTF
TRBD2 | TRBV7-9 | . | CASRTGLAGGLSYNEQFF
TRBD2 | TRBV7-9 | . | CASSSPRGGEHRETQYF
. | TRBV5-1 | . | CASSPVSSGEQYF
TRBD1 | TRBV5-1 | . | CASSWRTGRSREGYTF
TRBD1 | TRBV5-1 | . | CASSLHRGDSGANGLTF
. | TRBV7-7 | . | CASSPGGRSYNEQFF
TRBD1 | TRBV19 | . | CASSSRQGRLAEAFF
. | TRBV5-6 | . | CASSFPGLLTEAFF
TRBD1 | TRBV9 | . | CASRPTGTVNGYTF
TRBD1 | TRBV5-4 | few | CASSLQGYQETQYF
. | TRBV18 | . | CASSPRTLAKNIQYF
TRBD2 | TRBV5-1 | . | CASSLVSGGHTDTQYF
TRBD2 | TRBV5-4 | . | CASSLAWGAGGSDTQYF
TRBD2 | TRBV30 | . | CAWTSGGAVAEQYF
TRBD2 | TRBV4-1 | few | CASSQGPGGDYEQYF
. | TRBV9 | . | CASTLQASSYNSPLHF
. | TRBV29-1 | . | CSVNRRMNTEAFF
TRBD1 | TRBV4-1 | few | CASGFGTGEYEQYF
TRBD1 | TRBV2 | . | CASRDRGLEQYF
. | TRBV7-2 | . | CASSLASAQGGYTF
. | TRBV4-1 | . | CASSLSGSYEQYF
TRBD1 | TRBV11-2 | . | CASRTFRDRGSSGNTIYF
TRBD1 | TRBV2 | . | CASSRTGKYRPLHF
. | TRBV9 | . | CASSGQGGASYNEQFF
. | TRBV10-1 | . | CASSEGQGLSYEQYF
. | TRBV2 | . | CASNPRRDSQETQYF
TRBD1 | TRBV9 | . | CASSPYGTDQQKLFF
. | TRBV30 | . | CAWSVRGPWTEAFF
. | TRBV30 | . | CAWSVLSPRHSGNTIYF
TRBD1 | TRBV7-9 | . | CAISDRGQNEKLFF
. | TRBV7-2 | . | CASSPNAGTEQFF
TRBD1 | TRBV30 | . | CAWSVTGKGGYTF
. | TRBV9 | few | CASSVLLTDTQYF
. | TRBV7-8 | once | CASSGTGSDTEAFF
. | TRBV6-4 | . | CASSERGGATDTQYF
TRBD1 | TRBV11-2 | . | CANSLGTGGNTIYF
TRBD1 | TRBV11-2 | few | CASSLAGTGRSNTEAFF
. | TRBV5-1 | . | CASRLRVGETEAFF
TRBD1 | TRBV6-5 | . | CASSRGTGEPQHF
. | TRBV27 | . | CASSLGPYYEQYF
. | TRBV27 | . | CASLPWVGENTEAFF
TRBD2 | TRBV5-4 | . | CASSPGGLAQTDTQYF
. | TRBV12-2 | . | CASRLKTSGGACRGEQFF